The 5 T cell receptor beta chains below all came from one sample that was sequenced in a study of T cell repertoires in cytomegalovirus infection. TCRdb itself ran the reads through MiXCR, one entry per CDR3 protein. The sample lists around 710,000 distinct CDR3 sequences, about 27% seen once, with over 10% in the top ten. No antigens are known for them. Source: cultured CD8+ T cells from PBMCs, taken from culture after CMV antigen stimulation. These receptors all stem from a human donor in good health (CMV status not recorded). Some clones in this sample may be carry-over from other donors' samples.

The rearrangement joins TRBV7-8 to TRBJ2-1, with 15 bases aligning to TRBD2. The ends lost 5 bases at V and 9 bases at J; junction bases unmatched: 5. CDR1 is SGHVS and CDR2 is FQNEAQ in the germline V gene. The CDR3 is made up of 15 amino acids. The CDR3 loop is CASSLGLAGGLEQFF. The DNA for the CDR3 is TGTGCCAGCAGCCTCGGACTAGCGGGGGGGCTTGAGCAGTTCTTC.

The chain recombines TRBV5-6 with TRBJ2-2; 8 nucleotides align to TRBD1. Germline V gives CDR1 SGHDT, CDR2 YYEEEE. With 0 bases clipped from V and 6 bases from J, the junction kept 1 base outside the gene matches. The CDR3 is 14 residues long. The CDR3 is CASSLGTGSGELFF. The CDR3 coding sequence is TGTGCCAGCAGCTTGGGGACAGGGTCCGGGGAGCTGTTTTTT.

The chain uses TRBV29-1 and TRBJ1-2; 8 bases align to TRBD1. The trim removed 5 bases at V and 6 bases at J, leaving 2 bases unmatched. This CDR3 region has 11 residues. The germline CDR1 and CDR2 sequences are SQVTM and ANQGSEA. This chain's CDR3 is CSVTDRDGYTF. The CDR3 DNA reads TGCAGCGTTACGGACAGGGATGGCTACACCTTC.

The chain links TRBV7-2 to TRBJ2-5, with 7 nucleotides matching TRBD1. The CDR3 loop spans 15 amino acids. Germline V gives CDR1 SGHTA, CDR2 FQGNSA. V lost 6 bases and J lost 1; bases outside the gene matches: 8. The CDR3 region has the DNA TGTGCCAGCAGTTCGACAGGGTGGGTCCAAGAGACCCAGTACTTC. It codes for CASSSTGWVQETQYF.

The rearrangement uses TRBV7-4 and TRBJ1-4, with a tentative D call TRBD1 (5 bases). CDR1 and CDR2 from the germline V gene are SGHVT and SQSDAQ. Between the trimmed V and J ends, which lost 3 bases and 12 bases, there was a span of 23 bases. This CDR3 is 16 amino acids long. CDR3 sequence reads: CASSFQPGTGRGELFF. For the CDR3, the DNA is TGTGCCAGCAGCTTTCAACCGGGAACCGGTCGAGGGGAACTGTTTTTT.